This TCR beta chain is drawn from a study of cytomegalovirus exposure and HLA in healthy donors. With 60 Vbeta and 13 Jbeta primers, the PCR was carried out. The data were produced by immunoSEQ multiplex PCR, yet TCRdb's version contains in-frame clones alone and is incomplete. The sample shows roughly 100,000 clones, about 71% of them seen only once. Those who donated were healthy bone marrow donors. The CDR3 is 14 amino acids. CDR1 is SNHLY and CDR2 is FYNNEI in the germline V gene. Trimming at V came to 10 bases and at J to 5 bases, leaving 11 bases not matched to a gene. This rearrangement joins TRBV2 to TRBJ2-5; TRBD1 aligns across 9 bases. The sequencing sample was made of PBMCs. This clonotype was sampled from a boy aged 5-17 years in good health and CMV-seronegative. DNA of the CDR3: TGTGCCAATTGTAAGGGGACAGGGTCGGAGACCCAGTACTTC. This codes for CANCKGTGSETQYF.